This T cell receptor beta chain appears in the sequencing data of a study of post-analysis software for immune sequencing data. About the study: There were relapsing-remitting, secondary progressive and progressive-relapsing multiple sclerosis among the disease courses included. Study outcomes and limitations: For normalized Chao1 diversity, multiple sclerosis patients scored significantly lower than controls did. Same-batch samples co-clustered strongly by F measure. TRBV5-6, TRBV5-1 and TRBV20-1 were among about 5 TRBV segments more frequent in patients than controls.

Trimming took 1 base from V and 10 from J; bases not matched to a gene: 12. CDR3 length: 17 amino acids. CDR1 is DFQATT, CDR2 SNEGSKA, per germline (reference sequence). The TCR beta cDNA libraries carried unique molecular identifiers. TCRdb used MiXCR to reprocess the PCR reads, holding one entry per CDR3 protein. This table holds hundreds of thousands of distinct CDR3 sequences, roughly 45% found once. This clonotype was counted a few times. Its target is unknown. The specimen sequenced was blood. The TCR originated in a girl aged 5-17 years with multiple sclerosis. The chain recombines TRBV20-1 with TRBJ2-1; 14 nucleotides agree with TRBD2. CDR3 region: CSARAAAGLAGEGEQFF. As DNA, the CDR3 is TGCAGTGCTAGAGCCGCAGCGGGACTAGCGGGAGAGGGGGAGCAGTTCTTC.